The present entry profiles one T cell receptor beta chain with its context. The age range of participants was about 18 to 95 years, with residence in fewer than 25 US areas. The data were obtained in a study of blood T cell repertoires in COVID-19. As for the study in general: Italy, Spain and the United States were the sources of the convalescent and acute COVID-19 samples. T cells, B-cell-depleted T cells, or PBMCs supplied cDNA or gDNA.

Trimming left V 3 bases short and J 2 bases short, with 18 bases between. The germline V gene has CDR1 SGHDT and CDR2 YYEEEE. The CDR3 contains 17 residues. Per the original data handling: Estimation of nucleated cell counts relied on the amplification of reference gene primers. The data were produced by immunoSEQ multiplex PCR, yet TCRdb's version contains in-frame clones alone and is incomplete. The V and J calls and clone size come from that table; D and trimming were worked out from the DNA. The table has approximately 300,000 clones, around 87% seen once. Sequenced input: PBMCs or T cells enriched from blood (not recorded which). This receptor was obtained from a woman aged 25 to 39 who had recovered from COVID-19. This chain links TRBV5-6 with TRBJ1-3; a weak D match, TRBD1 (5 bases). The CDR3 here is CASSYYPDNRPGNTIYF. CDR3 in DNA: TGTGCCAGCAGCTATTATCCGGACAATCGACCTGGAAACACCATATATTTT. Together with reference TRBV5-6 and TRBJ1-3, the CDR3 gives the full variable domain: DAGVTQSPTHLIKTRGQQVTLRCSPKSGHDTVSWYQQALGQGPQFIFQYYEEEERQRGNFPDRFSGHQFPNYSSELNVNALLLGDSALYLCASSYYPDNRPGNTIYFGEGSWLTVV.